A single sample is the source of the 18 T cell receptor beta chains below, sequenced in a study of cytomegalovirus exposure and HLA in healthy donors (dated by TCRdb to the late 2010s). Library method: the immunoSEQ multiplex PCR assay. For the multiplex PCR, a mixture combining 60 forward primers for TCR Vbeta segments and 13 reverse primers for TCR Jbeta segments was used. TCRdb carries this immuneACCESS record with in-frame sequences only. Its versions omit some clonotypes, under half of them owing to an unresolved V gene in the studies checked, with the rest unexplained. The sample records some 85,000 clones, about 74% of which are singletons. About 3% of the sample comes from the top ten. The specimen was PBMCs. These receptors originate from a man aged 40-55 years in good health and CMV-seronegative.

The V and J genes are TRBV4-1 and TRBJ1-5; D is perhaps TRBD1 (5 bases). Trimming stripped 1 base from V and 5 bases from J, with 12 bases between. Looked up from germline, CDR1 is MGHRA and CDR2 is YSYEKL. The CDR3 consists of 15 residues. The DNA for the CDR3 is TGCGCCAGCAGCCAAGGGGTCCAGGGTGATCAGCCCCAGCATTTT. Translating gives CASSQGVQGDQPQHF.

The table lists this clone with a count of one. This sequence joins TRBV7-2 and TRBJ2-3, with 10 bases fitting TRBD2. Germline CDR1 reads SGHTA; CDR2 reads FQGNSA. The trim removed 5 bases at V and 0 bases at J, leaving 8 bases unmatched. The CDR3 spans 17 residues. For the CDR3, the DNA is TGTGCCAGCAGCCAACTAGCGGGGATGTTCAGCACAGATACGCAGTATTTT. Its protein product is CASSQLAGMFSTDTQYF.

CDR3 amino acids: CASSLIGSRVPRGYTF. The DNA for the CDR3 is TGTGCCAGCAGTTTAATTGGTTCCCGGGTCCCTCGTGGCTACACCTTC. This chain uses TRBV28 with TRBJ1-2; D is unresolved. The CDR3 is 16 amino acids. Trimming removed 2 bases at V and 7 bases at J, with 20 bases between. The V gene's germline CDR1 is MDHEN and CDR2 SYDVKM.

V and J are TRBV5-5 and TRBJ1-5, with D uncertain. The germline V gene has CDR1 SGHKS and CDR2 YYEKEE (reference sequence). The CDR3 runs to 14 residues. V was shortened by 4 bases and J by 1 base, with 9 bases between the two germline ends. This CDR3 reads CASSPEGSNQPQHF. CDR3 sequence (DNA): TGTGCCAGCAGCCCGGAGGGAAGCAATCAGCCCCAGCATTTT.

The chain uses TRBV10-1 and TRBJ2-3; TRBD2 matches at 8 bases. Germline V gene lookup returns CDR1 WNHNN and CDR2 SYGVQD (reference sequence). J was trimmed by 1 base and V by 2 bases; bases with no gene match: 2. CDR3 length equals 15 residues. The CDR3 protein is CASSELTSGTDTQYF. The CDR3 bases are TGCGCCAGCAGTGAGCTGACTAGCGGCACAGATACGCAGTATTTT.

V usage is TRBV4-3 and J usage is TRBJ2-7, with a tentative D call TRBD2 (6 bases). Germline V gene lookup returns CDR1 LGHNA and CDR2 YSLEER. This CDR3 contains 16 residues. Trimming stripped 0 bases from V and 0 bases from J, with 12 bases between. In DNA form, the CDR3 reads TGCGCCAGCAGCCAAGATGGCGGGGCTCCCTCCTACGAGCAGTACTTC. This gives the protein CASSQDGGAPSYEQYF.

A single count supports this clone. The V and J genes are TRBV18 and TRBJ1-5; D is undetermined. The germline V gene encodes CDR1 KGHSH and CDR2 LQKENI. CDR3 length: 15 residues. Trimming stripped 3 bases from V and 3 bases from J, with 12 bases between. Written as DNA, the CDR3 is TGTGCCAGCTCACCTTTGGCGGGAGTCAATCAGCCCCAGCATTTT. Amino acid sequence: CASSPLAGVNQPQHF.

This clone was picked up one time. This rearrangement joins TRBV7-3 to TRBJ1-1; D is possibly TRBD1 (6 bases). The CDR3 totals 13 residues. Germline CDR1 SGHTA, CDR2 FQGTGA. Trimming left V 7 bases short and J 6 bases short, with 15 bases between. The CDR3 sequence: CASTPNRVSEAFF. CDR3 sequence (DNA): TGTGCCAGCACCCCCAACAGGGTATCTGAAGCTTTCTTT.

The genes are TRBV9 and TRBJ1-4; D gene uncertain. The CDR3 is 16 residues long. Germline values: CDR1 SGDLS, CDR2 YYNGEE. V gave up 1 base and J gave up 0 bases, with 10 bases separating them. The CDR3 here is CASSVSGDPTNEKLFF. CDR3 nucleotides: TGTGCCAGCAGCGTATCGGGAGACCCAACTAATGAAAAACTGTTTTTT.

In nucleotides, the CDR3 is TGTGCCAGCAGCTTAGCAGGGCAGGGCGAGCTGTTTTTT. Its translation: CASSLAGQGELFF. This sequence joins TRBV7-9 and TRBJ2-2; tentatively, D is TRBD1 (5 bases). Deletions cut 0 bases from V and 11 bases from J, with 10 bases between. The CDR3 has 13 residues. Per germline, CDR1 SEHNR and CDR2 FQNEAQ (reference sequence).

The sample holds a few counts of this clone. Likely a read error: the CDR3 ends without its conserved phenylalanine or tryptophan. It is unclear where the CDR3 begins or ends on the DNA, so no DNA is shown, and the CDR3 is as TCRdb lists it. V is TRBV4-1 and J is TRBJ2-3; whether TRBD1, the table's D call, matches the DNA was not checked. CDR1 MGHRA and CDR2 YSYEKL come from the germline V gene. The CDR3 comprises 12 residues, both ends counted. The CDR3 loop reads CASSPGWYEQFL.

DNA of the CDR3: TGTGCCCATTCTCGGGTAGGGGATAATTCACCCCTCCACTTT. Residues: CAHSRVGDNSPLHF. This chain links TRBV6-1 with TRBJ1-6; TRBD1 might be the D (5 bases). This CDR3 contains 14 residues. CDR1 and CDR2 (germline): MNHNS, SASEGT. V shed 11 bases and J shed 5 bases, with 16 bases lying between them.

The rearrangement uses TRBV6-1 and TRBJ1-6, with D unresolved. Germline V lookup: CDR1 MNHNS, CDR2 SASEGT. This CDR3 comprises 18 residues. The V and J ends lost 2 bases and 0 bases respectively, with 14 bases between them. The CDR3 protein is CASSERWAESSYNSPLHF. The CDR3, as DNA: TGTGCCAGCAGTGAACGGTGGGCCGAGAGCTCCTATAATTCACCCCTCCACTTT.

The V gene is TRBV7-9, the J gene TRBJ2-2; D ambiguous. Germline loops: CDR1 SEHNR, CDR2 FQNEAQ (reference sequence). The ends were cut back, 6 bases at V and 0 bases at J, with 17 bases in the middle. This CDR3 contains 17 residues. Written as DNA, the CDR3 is TGTGCCAGCAGGCGAGAGGTTCTGACGCCGAACACCGGGGAGCTGTTTTTT. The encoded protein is CASRREVLTPNTGELFF.

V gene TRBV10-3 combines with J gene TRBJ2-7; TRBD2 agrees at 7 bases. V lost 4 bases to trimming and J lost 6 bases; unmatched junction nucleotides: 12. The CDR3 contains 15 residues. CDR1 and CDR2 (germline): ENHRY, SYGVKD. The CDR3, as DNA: TGTGCCATCAGTGCCTCCCGGACTAGTTTCTCCGAGCAGTACTTC. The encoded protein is CAISASRTSFSEQYF.

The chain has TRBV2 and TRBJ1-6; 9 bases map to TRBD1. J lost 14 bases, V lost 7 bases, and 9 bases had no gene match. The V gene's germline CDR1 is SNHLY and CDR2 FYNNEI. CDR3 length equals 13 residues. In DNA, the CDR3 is TGTGCCAGCACCGGGACAGGGTCCTGTTCCCTCCACTTT. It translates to CASTGTGSCSLHF.

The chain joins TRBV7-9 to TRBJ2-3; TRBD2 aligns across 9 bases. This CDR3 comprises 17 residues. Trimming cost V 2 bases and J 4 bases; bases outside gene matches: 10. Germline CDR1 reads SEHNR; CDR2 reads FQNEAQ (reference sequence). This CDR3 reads CASSLRYLAGSADTQYF. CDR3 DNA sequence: TGTGCCAGCAGCTTACGTTACCTAGCGGGGTCAGCAGATACGCAGTATTTT. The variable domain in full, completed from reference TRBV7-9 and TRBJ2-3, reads DTGVSQNPRHKITKRGQNVTFRCDPISEHNRLYWYRQTLGQGPEFLTYFQNEAQLEKSRLLSDRFSAERPKGSFSTLEIQRTEQGDSAMYLCASSLRYLAGSADTQYFGPGTRLTVL.

CDR3 coding DNA: TGTGCCAGCAGCTTCCTACCGCACTCCTACAATGAGCAGTTCTTC. Protein: CASSFLPHSYNEQFF. The chain has TRBV11-2 and TRBJ2-1; D remains unclear. Trimming removed 3 bases at V and 0 bases at J, with 9 bases between. CDR1 and CDR2 from the germline V gene are SGHAT and FQNNGV. The CDR3 consists of 15 residues.